This entry lists 20 T cell receptor beta chains sequenced from one sample in a study of vaccination and CD4 T cells after COVID-19. Sequencing of the DNA from cultured CD4+ T cells was carried out with the Oncomine TCR Beta short-read assay. In TCRdb, the PCR reads were re-called with MiXCR into one record per CDR3 protein. The table lists around 13,000 distinct CDR3 sequences, 40% to 50% of them singletons, with less than 25% in the top ten. What these receptors recognize is not known. Described treatment: approximately nine-day PBMC culture with coronavirus spike peptide pools or control peptides (ViraFEST assay). Sequenced material: CD4+ T cells from blood, cultured in vitro, taken before SARS-CoV-2 vaccination. The receptors come from a human donor who had recovered from COVID-19.

This rearrangement joins TRBV27 to TRBJ2-1, with TRBD2 matching over 7 bases. In germline, CDR1 is MNHEY, CDR2 SMNVEV (reference sequence). This CDR3 has 14 amino acids. V gave up 3 bases and J gave up 6 bases; unmatched junction bases: 5. This chain's CDR3 is CASSFWAGVNEQFF. In DNA form, the CDR3 reads TGTGCCAGCAGTTTTTGGGCGGGAGTCAATGAGCAGTTCTTC.

This clonotype was counted a single time. The V and J genes are TRBV27 and TRBJ1-5; D is ambiguous. Germline CDR1 and CDR2: MNHEY and SMNVEV (reference sequence). Trimming left V 0 bases short and J 3 bases short, with 6 bases between. The CDR3 contains 14 residues. The CDR3 region is CASSLSDLNQPQHF. The CDR3 coding sequence is TGTGCCAGCAGTTTATCAGACCTCAATCAGCCCCAGCATTTT.

The CDR3 coding sequence is TGCGCCAGCAGCCAAGGTGCGGGGGGAACGTATGAGACCCAGTACTTC. Protein product: CASSQGAGGTYETQYF. The chain carries TRBV4-3 and TRBJ2-5, with 8 bases aligning to TRBD2. The CDR3 consists of 16 residues. J was trimmed by 5 bases and V by 1 base; bases with no gene match: 9. Germline lookup yields CDR1 LGHNA and CDR2 YSLEER.

This clonotype was detected a few times. This chain uses TRBV7-6 with TRBJ1-1, with TRBD1 as a possible D gene (5 bases). In germline, CDR1 is SGHVS, CDR2 FNYEAQ. This CDR3 is 13 amino acids long. Deletions cut 3 bases from V and 5 bases from J, with 10 bases between. The CDR3 loop reads CASSFGRGTEAFF. CDR3 coding DNA: TGTGCCAGCAGCTTCGGGAGGGGTACTGAAGCTTTCTTT.

This chain links TRBV5-4 with TRBJ2-4, with TRBD1 matching over 9 bases. Trimming at V came to 2 bases and at J to 4 bases, leaving 1 base not matched to a gene. The CDR3 has 14 residues. Germline V gene lookup returns CDR1 SGHNT and CDR2 YYREEE (reference sequence). The CDR3 loop reads CASSLDRGKNIQYF. In DNA form, the CDR3 reads TGTGCCAGCAGCTTAGACAGGGGGAAAAACATTCAGTACTTC.

There are a few counts of this clonotype. This rearrangement joins TRBV20-1 to TRBJ2-3; 7 bases match TRBD2. The CDR3 extends over 15 amino acids. V shed 0 bases, J shed 2 bases, and the junction held 5 bases outside the gene matches. Germline CDR1 DFQATT, CDR2 SNEGSKA (reference sequence). The CDR3 sequence: CSARDWGGDTDTQYF. DNA of the CDR3: TGCAGTGCTAGAGACTGGGGGGGAGACACAGATACGCAGTATTTT.

This chain uses TRBV7-2 with TRBJ2-2, with 7 bases that match TRBD1. This CDR3 region has 15 residues. The trim removed 5 bases at V and 1 base at J, leaving 4 bases unmatched. The germline V gene has CDR1 SGHTA and CDR2 FQGNSA. CDR3 DNA sequence: TGTGCCAGCAGCCTCAGGACAGGGAACACCGGGGAGCTGTTTTTT. This encodes CASSLRTGNTGELFF.

This clonotype was observed a handful of times. The chain employs TRBV19 and TRBJ1-5, with 8 nucleotides matching TRBD1. The CDR3 is 14 amino acids. CDR1 and CDR2 from the germline V gene are LNHDA and SQIVND (reference sequence). V was pared by 6 bases and J by 7 bases, with 8 bases of the junction left unmatched. Here the CDR3 DNA reads TGTGCCAGTAGGGACAGGGACTTTACGCAGCCCCAGCATTTT. It encodes CASRDRDFTQPQHF.

The rearrangement links TRBV6-1 to TRBJ2-7; 13 bases line up with TRBD2. V was clipped by 6 bases and J by 5 bases; unmatched bases: 7. The CDR3 is 15 amino acids. Germline V lookup: CDR1 MNHNS, CDR2 SASEGT. CDR3 DNA: TGTGCCAGCAGCCGAACTAGCGGGGGGGATAACGAGCAGTACTTC. Its translation is CASSRTSGGDNEQYF.

V gene TRBV5-4 combines with J gene TRBJ1-1, with D possibly being TRBD1 (5 bases). This CDR3 comprises 16 residues. Between the trimmed V and J ends, which lost 0 bases and 3 bases, there was a span of 15 bases. Germline CDR1 is SGHNT and CDR2 is YYREEE (reference sequence). The chain's CDR3 is CASSLARRGRDTEAFF. In nucleotides, the CDR3 is TGTGCCAGCAGCTTGGCCCGGCGGGGCAGGGACACTGAAGCTTTCTTT.

This clonotype was seen more than once but under ten times. The chain links TRBV25-1 to TRBJ1-5; D is unclear. This CDR3 comprises 16 residues. Germline-derived CDR1 and CDR2 are MGHDK and SYGVNS. Trimming shortened V by 1 base and J by 3 bases, and 13 bases separated the two germline ends. This CDR3 is CASSECEEAYNQPQHF. CDR3 in DNA: TGTGCCAGCAGTGAATGCGAAGAGGCCTACAATCAGCCCCAGCATTTT. The full variable domain, in which reference TRBV25-1 and TRBJ1-5 provide the parts outside the CDR3, is EADIYQTPRYLVIGTGKKITLECSQTMGHDKMYWYQQDPGMELHLIHYSYGVNSTEKGDLSSESTVSRIRTEHFPLTLESARPSHTSQYLCASSECEEAYNQPQHFGDGTRLSIL.

The rearrangement joins TRBV4-1 to TRBJ2-7; a possible D gene is TRBD2 (5 bases). The CDR3 consists of 12 residues. The germline V gene encodes CDR1 MGHRA and CDR2 YSYEKL. Trimming left V 1 base short and J 10 bases short, with 11 bases between. The CDR3 loop is CASSQVPEEQYF. The DNA of the CDR3 is TGCGCCAGCAGCCAAGTGCCGGAGGAACAGTACTTC.

The gene calls are TRBV20-1 and TRBJ2-1; 14 bases line up with TRBD2. Germline values: CDR1 DFQATT, CDR2 SNEGSKA (reference sequence). J was trimmed by 1 base and V by 1 base; bases with no gene match: 9. The CDR3 loop spans 19 amino acids. The CDR3 sequence is CSARARTSGGRGSYNEQFF. The CDR3 DNA reads as TGCAGTGCTAGAGCCCGGACTAGCGGGGGGCGTGGGTCCTACAATGAGCAGTTCTTC.

The rearrangement links TRBV12-3 or TRBV12-4 to TRBJ2-5; D call uncertain. V was pared by 7 bases and J by 5 bases, with 17 bases between. The CDR3 loop spans 14 amino acids. In nucleotides, the CDR3 is TGTGCCAGCACTGAGTGGACCCGAGCGGAGACCCAGTACTTC. Protein: CASTEWTRAETQYF.

This clonotype was counted a single time. This chain connects TRBV5-1 to TRBJ2-5; weak D call: TRBD2 (5 bases). The germline V gene has CDR1 SGHRS and CDR2 YFSETQ. Trimming removed 4 bases from V and 3 bases from J, with 10 bases in between. This CDR3 is built from 13 residues. In nucleotides, the CDR3 is TGCGCCAGCAGCCCTGGACTTGAAGAGACCCAGTACTTC. It codes for CASSPGLEETQYF. Together with reference TRBV5-1 and TRBJ2-5, the CDR3 gives the full variable domain: KAGVTQTPRYLIKTRGQQVTLSCSPISGHRSVSWYQQTPGQGLQFLFEYFSETQRNKGNFPGRFSGRQFSNSRSEMNVSTLELGDSALYLCASSPGLEETQYFGPGTRLLVL.

The chain uses TRBV20-1 and TRBJ1-2; 7 nucleotides align to TRBD1. Germline CDR1 is DFQATT and CDR2 is SNEGSKA (reference sequence). CDR3 length: 12 residues. With 5 bases clipped from V and 4 bases from J, the junction kept 4 bases outside the gene matches. CDR3 residues: CSASQGVYGYTF. The CDR3 DNA follows: TGCAGTGCTTCCCAGGGGGTCTATGGCTACACCTTC.

The chain combines TRBV27 with TRBJ1-5; D gene ambiguous. Germline lookup yields CDR1 MNHEY and CDR2 SMNVEV (reference sequence). V was shortened by 5 bases and J by 1 base, with 18 bases between the two germline ends. CDR3 length: 17 residues. The CDR3 protein is CASSPSLRALSNQPQHF. CDR3 DNA sequence: TGTGCCAGCAGTCCCAGTCTGAGGGCCTTAAGCAATCAGCCCCAGCATTTT.

This clonotype turned up a few times. The rearrangement uses TRBV7-7 and TRBJ2-5, with D uncertain. Trimming shortened V by 3 bases and J by 3 bases, and 11 bases separated the two germline ends. This CDR3 region has 14 residues. Germline V gene lookup returns CDR1 SSHAT and CDR2 FNYEAQ (reference sequence). This CDR3 is CASSFRPNEETQYF. CDR3 in DNA: TGTGCCAGCAGCTTTCGGCCCAATGAAGAGACCCAGTACTTC.

This chain uses TRBV6-1 with TRBJ1-6; TRBD1 is a possible D gene (6 bases). Trimming left V 8 bases short and J 10 bases short, with 18 bases between. There are 14 residues in the CDR3. In germline, CDR1 is MNHNS, CDR2 SASEGT. The CDR3 reads CASGSTGLLSPLHF. In DNA, the CDR3 is TGTGCCAGCGGGTCCACAGGGTTGTTATCACCCCTCCACTTT.

The chain recombines TRBV29-1 with TRBJ1-1; 7 positions agree with TRBD1. The CDR3 is made up of 13 amino acids. Germline CDR1 reads SQVTM; CDR2 reads ANQGSEA. V lost 5 bases, J lost 4 bases, and 7 bases stayed unmatched. CDR3 loop: CSVNQGGVTEAFF. CDR3 nucleotides: TGCAGCGTTAACCAGGGGGGGGTCACTGAAGCTTTCTTT. Full variable domain (remainder filled in from reference TRBV29-1 and TRBJ1-1): SAVISQKPSRDICQRGTSLTIQCQVDSQVTMMFWYRQQPGQSLTLIATANQGSEATYESGFVIDKFPISRPNLTFSTLTVSNMSPEDSSIYLCSVNQGGVTEAFFGQGTRLTVV.